The source of this T cell receptor (beta chain) is a study of a mutant IDH1 vaccine in newly diagnosed glioma. Time point meaning: week 11, during vaccination. Alongside topical imiquimod, each dose of vaccine comprised 300 ug of mutant IDH1 20-mer peptide. Here immunoSEQ multiplex PCR was the method, and the copy in TCRdb shows in-frame clones only, minus some. The sample carries 38,000 or so clones, around 80% recorded once. The CDR3 extends over 15 amino acids. Per the germline V gene, CDR1 is MNHNS and CDR2 is SASEGT. The V and J ends lost 4 bases and 3 bases, in that order; junction bases with no gene match: 4. Points on this clone: Antigen specificity is unknown.

This chain links TRBV6-1 with TRBJ1-5; 9 nucleotides agree with TRBD1. The sequences come from peripheral blood mononuclear cells (PBMCs), collected from a glioma patient whose treatment included an IDH1 peptide vaccine. The clonotype was recovered from a young woman with glioma. Some clones in this sample may be carry-over from other donors' samples. This CDR3 reads CASSGGTGFNQPQHF. CDR3 bases: TGTGCCAGCAGTGGCGGGACAGGGTTCAATCAGCCCCAGCATTTT.